These 22 T cell receptor beta chains came from one sample sequenced in a study of shared clonotypes between healthy human individuals. The table came from immunoSEQ multiplex PCR; TCRdb's copy has only in-frame clones and leaves some out. Among over a million clones listed, 95% to 97% were seen once. The sequencing sample was made of naive CD4+ T cells sorted from blood. Documented subset: CD45RA+ positively selected. All receptors come from a man aged 25 to 45 in good health.

Turning to this clone: This sample includes further DNA sequences coding for the same CDR3. CDR3 protein: CASSFGTFTDTQYF. The CDR3 DNA is TGTGCCAGCAGCTTCGGGACCTTCACAGATACGCAGTATTTT. The gene calls are TRBV7-8 and TRBJ2-3; the D call may be TRBD1 or TRBD2 (5 bases each). Germline assignment: CDR1 SGHVS and CDR2 FQNEAQ. CDR3 size: 14 residues. Deletions cut 3 bases from V and 2 bases from J, with 9 bases between.

This clone showed up just once. The gene calls are TRBV15 and TRBJ1-1; TRBD1 matches at 7 bases. The CDR3 extends over 15 amino acids. V shed 0 bases, J shed 4 bases, and the junction held 5 bases outside the gene matches. The germline V gene encodes CDR1 LNHNV and CDR2 YYDKDF (reference sequence). In DNA form, the CDR3 reads TGTGCCACCAGCAGAGAGGGGAACAGGGGCACTGAAGCTTTCTTT. This translates into CATSREGNRGTEAFF.

This chain connects TRBV7-2 to TRBJ2-3, with 7 positions matching TRBD2. CDR3 size: 16 residues. Germline assignment: CDR1 SGHTA and CDR2 FQGNSA. V was pared by 0 bases and J by 0 bases, with 3 bases of the junction left unmatched. The CDR3 spells CASSLAGGVSTDTQYF. CDR3 sequence (DNA): TGTGCCAGCAGCTTAGCGGGGGGGGTCAGCACAGATACGCAGTATTTT.

CDR3 amino acids: CASRPSGGNTGELFF. The CDR3 region has the DNA TGTGCCAGCAGACCCTCGGGGGGAAACACCGGGGAGCTGTTTTTT. V gene TRBV27 combines with J gene TRBJ2-2; 7 bases are shared with TRBD2. Germline V gene sequence: CDR1 MNHEY, CDR2 SMNVEV (reference sequence). Trimming took 6 bases from V and 2 from J; bases not matched to a gene: 6. This CDR3 spans 15 amino acids.

Comment on this clone: This sample also contains other DNA sequences that code for the same CDR3. The chain couples TRBV5-4 to TRBJ2-5; D is unclear. Germline V CDR1 and CDR2: SGHNT, YYREEE (reference sequence). The ends were cut back, 2 bases at V and 4 bases at J, with 3 bases in the middle. The CDR3 is made up of 11 amino acids. The CDR3 is CASSFRETQYF. In DNA, the CDR3 is TGTGCCAGCAGCTTCCGAGAGACCCAGTACTTC.

The chain employs TRBV5-1 and TRBJ2-3, with D tentatively TRBD2 (6 bases). Germline V gene lookup returns CDR1 SGHRS and CDR2 YFSETQ. The V end lost 1 base, the J end lost 6 bases, and 12 bases lay between the germline ends. The CDR3 is 14 amino acids. The DNA of the CDR3 is TGCGCCAGCAGCTTGTTTCGGGAGAGGGATACGCAGTATTTT. Translation: CASSLFRERDTQYF.

The V call is TRBV27, the J call TRBJ2-5, with D possibly being TRBD2 (6 bases). CDR3 size: 15 residues. V was pared by 4 bases and J by 1 base, with 13 bases between. Germline CDR1 reads MNHEY; CDR2 reads SMNVEV (reference sequence). The CDR3 spells CASSSGTPFQETQYF. CDR3 bases: TGTGCCAGCAGTTCCGGGACTCCTTTCCAAGAGACCCAGTACTTC.

The chain employs TRBV10-2 and TRBJ2-3; unclear D gene. V lost 10 bases to trimming and J lost 0 bases, with 17 bases between them. CDR3 size: 15 residues. The germline CDR1 and CDR2 sequences are WSHSY and SAAADI. The CDR3 region has the DNA TGCGCCACCGAACCCAGACCCTCTAGCACAGATACGCAGTATTTT. Its protein is CATEPRPSSTDTQYF.

The chain combines TRBV25-1 with TRBJ1-1, with 8 bases aligning to TRBD1. This CDR3 has 13 amino acids. V was pared by 5 bases and J by 10 bases, with 9 bases of the junction left unmatched. The germline gives CDR1 MGHDK, CDR2 SYGVNS. This CDR3 is CASSLKGDRGAFF. The CDR3 nucleotides read TGTGCCAGCAGTCTCAAGGGTGACAGGGGAGCTTTCTTT.

Concerning this clone: At the DNA level, this CDR3 is encoded by other sequences in the same sample as well. V and J are TRBV5-4 and TRBJ2-1; D remains ambiguous. Between the trimmed V and J ends, which lost 0 bases and 0 bases, there was a span of 7 bases. In germline, CDR1 is SGHNT, CDR2 YYREEE (reference sequence). This CDR3 region has 15 residues. CDR3 bases: TGTGCCAGCAGCTTGGACAGAAGCTCCTACAATGAGCAGTTCTTC. The encoded protein is CASSLDRSSYNEQFF.

This clone was seen once. V gene TRBV5-6 combines with J gene TRBJ2-7; 9 nucleotides line up with TRBD1. This CDR3 comprises 16 residues. Trimming removed 4 bases from V and 2 bases from J; junction bases left unmatched: 10. Germline CDR1 is SGHDT and CDR2 is YYEEEE. CDR3 nucleotide sequence: TGTGCCAGCAGCCCCCCGGGACAGGGTTTCCCCTACGAGCAGTACTTC. As protein: CASSPPGQGFPYEQYF.

The chain joins TRBV28 to TRBJ2-1; 8 bases are a match to TRBD2. The germline V gene has CDR1 MDHEN and CDR2 SYDVKM. This CDR3 has 16 residues. Trimming took 6 bases from V and 10 from J; bases not matched to a gene: 17. The CDR3 sequence is CASSPTSALGLGEQFF. The CDR3 bases are TGTGCCAGCAGCCCGACTAGCGCGCTCGGCCTGGGAGAGCAGTTCTTC. Filled out from reference TRBV28 and TRBJ2-1, the complete variable domain reads DVKVTQSSRYLVKRTGEKVFLECVQDMDHENMFWYRQDPGLGLRLIYFSYDVKMKEKGDIPEGYSVSREKKERFSLILESASTNQTSMYLCASSPTSALGLGEQFFGPGTRLTVL.

The gene calls are TRBV7-3 and TRBJ2-5; 8 bases line up with TRBD2. With 5 bases clipped from V and 1 base from J, the junction kept 6 bases outside the gene matches. The germline CDR1 and CDR2 sequences are SGHTA and FQGTGA. The CDR3 totals 15 residues. The CDR3 DNA reads as TGTGCCAGCAGCCCCGGACTAGCTAGCCAAGAGACCCAGTACTTC. Protein: CASSPGLASQETQYF.

The chain joins TRBV6-4 to TRBJ2-3; TRBD1 is a possible D gene (5 bases). V was shortened by 2 bases and J by 8 bases, with 14 bases between the two germline ends. The germline gives CDR1 MRHNA, CDR2 SNTAGT. This CDR3 has 14 amino acids. The chain's CDR3 is CASSDGVLGATQYF. DNA for the CDR3: TGTGCCAGCAGTGACGGTGTTCTAGGGGCTACGCAGTATTTT.

Worth noting for this clone: Other DNA variants within this sample encode the same CDR3. The V call is TRBV5-1, the J call TRBJ2-5; tentative D call: TRBD1 (6 bases). The CDR3 length is 13 residues. CDR1 is SGHRS, CDR2 YFSETQ, per germline. The V and J ends lost 4 bases and 2 bases respectively, with 9 bases between them. CDR3 loop: CASSGGQQETQYF. The CDR3 bases are TGCGCCAGCAGCGGCGGACAGCAAGAGACCCAGTACTTC. Based on the CDR3 plus reference TRBV5-1 and TRBJ2-5, the full variable domain is KAGVTQTPRYLIKTRGQQVTLSCSPISGHRSVSWYQQTPGQGLQFLFEYFSETQRNKGNFPGRFSGRQFSNSRSEMNVSTLELGDSALYLCASSGGQQETQYFGPGTRLLVL.

V usage is TRBV7-3 and J usage is TRBJ2-2; possibly TRBD2 for D (6 bases). This CDR3 has 18 amino acids. The V gene lost 5 bases and the J gene lost 3 bases, with 22 bases spanning the gap. Per the germline V gene, CDR1 is SGHTA and CDR2 is FQGTGA. CDR3 protein: CASSLFMLSGDDTGELFF. The CDR3 DNA reads TGTGCCAGCAGCCTATTCATGTTGTCGGGAGATGACACCGGGGAGCTGTTTTTT.

The genes are TRBV5-1 and TRBJ2-2; a possible D gene is TRBD1 (6 bases). Per the germline V gene, CDR1 is SGHRS and CDR2 is YFSETQ. This CDR3 is built from 14 residues. Trimming left V 4 bases short and J 4 bases short, with 11 bases between. In DNA, the CDR3 is TGCGCCAGCAGCATACTAGGGGGCACCGGGGAGCTGTTTTTT. Its protein is CASSILGGTGELFF.

This clone was recorded only once. The chain combines TRBV28 with TRBJ2-1; possibly TRBD2 for D (5 bases). With 5 bases removed from V and 2 bases from J, the gap between germline ends came to 16 bases. The length of the CDR3 is 16 residues. Per the germline V gene, CDR1 is MDHEN and CDR2 is SYDVKM. CDR3 nucleotide sequence: TGTGCCAGCAGTACCCAAGGCAGCGGACCCTACAATGAGCAGTTCTTC. Translation: CASSTQGSGPYNEQFF.

This chain links TRBV10-3 with TRBJ1-4; D is unclear. The CDR3 length is 16 residues. The germline V gene encodes CDR1 ENHRY and CDR2 SYGVKD. V gave up 5 bases and J gave up 8 bases, with 21 bases separating them. The CDR3 nucleotides are TGTGCCATCAGTCCCGCGCCAGCAGGTAAAACAGAAAAACTGTTTTTT. Its protein is CAISPAPAGKTEKLFF.

The chain combines TRBV9 with TRBJ2-1, with TRBD1 matching over 10 bases. This CDR3 has 15 residues. Germline V gene lookup returns CDR1 SGDLS and CDR2 YYNGEE. J was trimmed by 9 bases and V by 3 bases; bases with no gene match: 9. CDR3 nucleotides: TGTGCCAGCAGCGCGGGACAGGGGAAAGAGGTTGAGCAGTTCTTC. This gives the protein CASSAGQGKEVEQFF. The variable domain in full, completed from reference TRBV9 and TRBJ2-1, reads DSGVTQTPKHLITATGQRVTLRCSPRSGDLSVYWYQQSLDQGLQFLIQYYNGEERAKGNILERFSAQQFPDLHSELNLSSLELGDSALYFCASSAGQGKEVEQFFGPGTRLTVL.

The CDR3 nucleotides read TGTGCCAGCAGTTTACTGGGGGGCCTGAATGAAAAACTGTTTTTT. Protein product: CASSLLGGLNEKLFF. V usage is TRBV28 and J usage is TRBJ1-4, with D possibly matching TRBD1 (6 bases). The V gene lost 2 bases and the J gene lost 5 bases, with 12 bases spanning the gap. Germline V gene sequence: CDR1 MDHEN, CDR2 SYDVKM. The CDR3 has 15 amino acids.

The chain employs TRBV29-1 and TRBJ2-3; no reliable D call. CDR1 SQVTM and CDR2 ANQGSEA come from the germline V gene. This CDR3 comprises 13 residues. The V gene lost 3 bases and the J gene lost 4 bases, with 11 bases spanning the gap. CDR3 amino acids: CSVDPPGPDTQYF. The CDR3, as DNA: TGCAGCGTTGATCCTCCGGGCCCAGATACGCAGTATTTT.